This TCR beta chain derives from a study of regulatory T cells in long-lasting Graves disease. Findings and limits, study-wide: Possibly, accuracy suffered from the small sample size. Persistent cases favored TRBV28, TRBJ1-2 and TRBJ2-5.

Combining iRepertoire HTBI primers with Arm-PCR of CDR3 regions, the authors built TCR beta libraries. MiXCR, applied by TCRdb to the multiplex PCR reads, yields one record per CDR3 protein. The sample holds hundreds of thousands of distinct CDR3 sequences, 13% seen once. The CDR3 loop spans 14 amino acids. CDR1 is SGHTA, CDR2 FQGTGA, per germline. As for time point: newly diagnosed GD, antithyroid drugs for less than 3 months. RNA from PBMCs was the source of the TCR library. A remark on this clonotype: Its antigen remains unknown. The junction does not match germline at one end; this may be a read error.

The same sample was also used in a study of T cells in Graves' hyperthyroidism and ophthalmopathy. That publication notes: Clonotypes that were expanded in thyroid above 0.001 mostly appeared in blood too. The model foresaw ophthalmopathy a median roughly 6.3 months prior to onset.

V is TRBV7-3 and J is TRBJ1-1; D call uncertain. The specimen was peripheral blood mononuclear cells (PBMCs), collected at new diagnosis, from a patient treated with antithyroid drugs. This clonotype was sampled from a man in his thirties or forties with Graves disease. CDR3 amino acids: CGSSLATANTEAFF. Here the CDR3 DNA reads TGTGGCAGCAGCTTAGCAACGGCGAACACTGAAGCTTTCTTT. The variable domain in full, with the rest retrieved from reference TRBV7-3 and TRBJ1-1, is GAGVSQTPSNKVTEKGKYVELRCDPISGHTALYWYRQSLGQGPEFLIYFQGTGAADDSGLPNDRFFAVRPEGSVSTLKIQRTERGDSAVYLCGSSLATANTEAFFGQGTRLTVV.